This passage covers 25 T cell receptor beta chains from one sample sequenced in a study of brain T cells in children with intractable seizures. TCRdb's copy holds only in-frame clones and misses some; the assay was immunoSEQ multiplex PCR. The sample includes fewer than 25,000 clones, approximately 94% of them seen just once. The sample was peripheral blood, taken at surgery. All receptors derive from a boy under 18 with focal cortical dysplasia and intractable seizures.

The chain uses TRBV5-1 and TRBJ2-5; 10 bases agree with TRBD2. The CDR3 is 16 residues long. The ends lost 3 bases at V and 5 bases at J; junction bases unmatched: 10. Germline V gene sequence: CDR1 SGHRS, CDR2 YFSETQ. Here the CDR3 DNA reads TGCGCCAGCAGCTATTCCTGGACTAGCGGAGGGGAGACCCAGTACTTC. Translated: CASSYSWTSGGETQYF.

The chain is built from TRBV5-4 and TRBJ2-1; 7 bases are a match to TRBD2. The CDR3 runs to 13 residues. Germline CDR1 and CDR2: SGHNT and YYREEE (reference sequence). With V trimmed by 4 bases and J by 8 bases, 6 bases remained unmatched. CDR3 loop: CASSRTSRHEQFF. CDR3 sequence (DNA): TGTGCCAGCAGCCGGACTAGTAGGCATGAGCAGTTCTTC.

The J gene is TRBJ1-5, the V gene TRBV12-5; no firm D call. The CDR3 is made up of 14 amino acids. Germline CDR1 and CDR2: LGHNT and FRNRAP. Trimming removed 4 bases from V and 3 bases from J, with 10 bases in between. The CDR3 nucleotides are TGTGCTAGTGGTTCCGGGTCCCTCAATCAGCCCCAGCATTTT. Translated, it gives CASGSGSLNQPQHF.

The CDR3 DNA follows: TGTGCTAGTGGTTTGGCACTCCCGGGGCAAGTTTCAGACTATGGCTACACCTTC. This encodes CASGLALPGQVSDYGYTF. The gene calls are TRBV12-5 and TRBJ1-2; possible D gene TRBD1, 5 bases. CDR1 is LGHNT, CDR2 FRNRAP, per germline. V lost 1 base, J lost 3 bases, and 21 bases lay in between. CDR3 length: 18 amino acids.

The chain is built from TRBV11-2 and TRBJ2-7; perhaps TRBD1 as D (5 bases). Germline V gene lookup returns CDR1 SGHAT and CDR2 FQNNGV. The length of the CDR3 is 15 residues. Trimming cost V 1 base and J 6 bases, with 16 bases left between them. The chain's CDR3 is CASSLGVETRGEQYF. For the CDR3, the DNA is TGTGCCAGCAGCTTAGGGGTCGAGACAAGGGGCGAGCAGTACTTC.

Comment on this clone: It is likely a read error, because the conserved phenylalanine at the end of the CDR3 is missing. No DNA is shown, since the ends of the CDR3 on it are uncertain; the CDR3 is the one TCRdb lists. The genes are TRBV24-1 and TRBJ1-4. The V gene's germline CDR1 is KGHDR and CDR2 SFDVKD. 9 amino acids form the CDR3, both terminal residues included. This chain's CDR3 is CATSDNFFV.

The genes are TRBV5-4 and TRBJ2-7, with D possibly TRBD2 on 6 matching bases. V was pared by 4 bases and J by 3 bases, with 11 bases between. This CDR3 region has 13 residues. From germline, CDR1 is SGHNT and CDR2 YYREEE (reference sequence). The CDR3 here is CASSRDLGYEQYF. The CDR3 nucleotides read TGTGCCAGCAGCCGGGACTTGGGCTACGAGCAGTACTTC.

The rearrangement uses TRBV4-1 and TRBJ2-7; no clear D. The CDR3 has 17 residues. The germline gives CDR1 MGHRA, CDR2 YSYEKL. The V end lost 0 bases, the J end lost 3 bases, and 18 bases lay between the germline ends. CDR3 region: CASSQDLSRTGIYEQYF. In DNA form, the CDR3 reads TGCGCCAGCAGCCAAGATCTCTCCCGGACCGGCATCTACGAGCAGTACTTC.

The V gene is TRBV4-1, the J gene TRBJ1-1; D not certain. This CDR3 is 14 amino acids long. V was pared by 1 base and J by 8 bases, with 14 bases between. The V gene's germline CDR1 is MGHRA and CDR2 YSYEKL. CDR3 bases: TGCGCCAGCAGCCAAGTACGGGGTACTGAAGAAGCTTTCTTT. Its protein product is CASSQVRGTEEAFF.

J is TRBJ2-7 and V is TRBV11-2; 8 bases fit TRBD1. The CDR3 has 12 amino acids. The V and J ends lost 5 bases and 7 bases, in that order; junction bases with no gene match: 4. CDR1 is SGHAT, CDR2 FQNNGV, per germline. CDR3 sequence: CASSQGAREQYV. Here the CDR3 DNA reads TGTGCCAGCAGCCAGGGGGCGAGGGAGCAGTACGTC.

This chain links TRBV20-1 with TRBJ2-1, with D perhaps matching TRBD2 (6 bases). The CDR3 totals 11 residues. Germline CDR1 reads DFQATT; CDR2 reads SNEGSKA (reference sequence). The CDR3 DNA reads as TGCAGCATTTCTGGGGGGAATGAGCAGTTCTTC. Amino acid sequence: CSISGGNEQFF.

This clone was detected a few times. The chain couples TRBV19 to TRBJ1-6, with TRBD1 matching 8 bases. After removal of 9 bases from V and 6 bases from J, the junction contained 4 bases not matched to a gene. In germline, CDR1 is LNHDA, CDR2 SQIVND (reference sequence). The CDR3 extends over 13 amino acids. CDR3 coding DNA: TGTGCCAGCCTGGGACAGGTTAATTCACCCCTCCACTTT. Translated, it gives CASLGQVNSPLHF. Full variable domain (rest looked up from reference TRBV19 and TRBJ1-6): DGGITQSPKYLFRKEGQNVTLSCEQNLNHDAMYWYRQDPGQGLRLIYYSQIVNDFQKGDIAEGYSVSREKKESFPLTVTSAQKNPTAFYLCASLGQVNSPLHFGNGTRLTVT.

V and J are TRBV12-3 or TRBV12-4 and TRBJ2-3, with D perhaps matching TRBD2 (6 bases). The CDR3 runs 12 residues. V was shortened by 6 bases and J by 10 bases, with 14 bases between the two germline ends. In DNA, the CDR3 is TGTGCCAGCAGCTCAGGAGGGGATTCGCAGTATTTT. Its translation: CASSSGGDSQYF.

The V and J genes are TRBV18 and TRBJ1-1; D gene ambiguous. The ends were cut back, 2 bases at V and 1 base at J, with 14 bases in the middle. The CDR3 has 16 amino acids. CDR1 and CDR2 (germline): KGHSH, LQKENI. CDR3 sequence (DNA): TGTGCCAGCTCACCATCCGTTGGCACTCAGAACACTGAAGCTTTCTTT. Its protein product is CASSPSVGTQNTEAFF.

This chain connects TRBV28 to TRBJ1-1, with D uncertain. Germline V CDR1 and CDR2: MDHEN, SYDVKM. V was clipped by 5 bases and J by 11 bases, with 15 bases between them. This CDR3 is 12 amino acids long. CDR3 nucleotide sequence: TGTGCCAGCAGTCCCTCTGAACTCGGGGCTTTCTTT. Encoded protein: CASSPSELGAFF. The variable domain in full, with the rest retrieved from reference TRBV28 and TRBJ1-1, is DVKVTQSSRYLVKRTGEKVFLECVQDMDHENMFWYRQDPGLGLRLIYFSYDVKMKEKGDIPEGYSVSREKKERFSLILESASTNQTSMYLCASSPSELGAFFGQGTRLTVV.

J is TRBJ2-1 and V is TRBV6-4; D call uncertain. This CDR3 region has 14 residues. Trimming stripped 4 bases from V and 6 bases from J, with 13 bases between. Per the germline V gene, CDR1 is MRHNA and CDR2 is SNTAGT. The DNA of the CDR3 is TGTGCCAGCAGTGTAGAAGCGCACACCAATGAGCAGTTCTTC. It encodes CASSVEAHTNEQFF.

Written as DNA, the CDR3 is TGTGCCAGCAGTGAACTAGGAGGGACCGGGGAGCTGTTTTTT. It encodes CASSELGGTGELFF. The chain links TRBV2 to TRBJ2-2; a possible D gene is TRBD2 (6 bases). The germline gives CDR1 SNHLY, CDR2 FYNNEI. This CDR3 comprises 14 residues. Trimming took 2 bases from V and 5 from J, leaving 9 bases between them.

This rearrangement joins TRBV7-2 to TRBJ2-3, with D maybe TRBD1 (5 bases). The CDR3 sequence is 15 residues long. Germline V CDR1 and CDR2: SGHTA, FQGNSA. V lost 5 bases, J lost 4 bases, and 16 bases lay in between. The CDR3 reads CASSARFQGADTQYF. CDR3 nucleotide sequence: TGTGCCAGCAGCGCGAGGTTCCAGGGTGCAGATACGCAGTATTTT.

The chain couples TRBV5-6 to TRBJ2-2; 7 positions match TRBD1. The CDR3 is made up of 15 amino acids. With 4 bases clipped from V and 3 bases from J, the junction kept 6 bases outside the gene matches. The germline V gene encodes CDR1 SGHDT and CDR2 YYEEEE. This CDR3 is CASSEIQGYTGELFF. The CDR3 DNA reads as TGTGCCAGCAGCGAGATACAGGGGTACACCGGGGAGCTGTTTTTT.

The chain recombines TRBV10-2 with TRBJ2-2; D not resolved. Per the germline V gene, CDR1 is WSHSY and CDR2 is SAAADI. V gave up 0 bases and J gave up 4 bases, with 6 bases separating them. This CDR3 is 14 amino acids long. The CDR3 spells CASSESGITGELFF. CDR3 nucleotides: TGCGCCAGCAGTGAGTCGGGGATCACCGGGGAGCTGTTTTTT.

The chain carries TRBV6-5 and TRBJ2-1, with 9 bases fitting TRBD2. CDR3 length: 15 amino acids. The ends lost 5 bases at V and 2 bases at J; junction bases unmatched: 4. Germline-derived CDR1 and CDR2 are MNHEY and SVGAGI. The CDR3 DNA reads TGTGCCAGCAGTAAGGGACTAGCAGCCTACAATGAGCAGTTCTTC. Translation gives CASSKGLAAYNEQFF.

The chain's CDR3 is CASSLVMGEQYF. The CDR3, as DNA: TGTGCCAGCAGTTTAGTGATGGGCGAGCAGTACTTC. The J gene is TRBJ2-7, the V gene TRBV12-3 or TRBV12-4, with D uncertain. CDR3 size: 12 residues. V lost 1 base and J lost 6, with 7 bases in between.

The rearrangement joins TRBV6-5 to TRBJ1-1, with D tentatively TRBD1 (6 bases). V shed 1 base and J shed 11 bases, with 8 bases lying between them. This CDR3 has 11 residues. In germline, CDR1 is MNHEY, CDR2 SVGAGI. Here the CDR3 reads CASSYWDKAFF. In DNA form, the CDR3 reads TGTGCCAGCAGTTACTGGGACAAGGCTTTCTTT.

V gene TRBV18 combines with J gene TRBJ1-1; D gene unclear. This CDR3 has 12 amino acids. Germline V CDR1 and CDR2: KGHSH, LQKENI. V dropped 4 bases and J dropped 1 base, with 4 bases sitting between them. The CDR3 DNA is TGTGCCAGCTCACGCGCGAACACTGAAGCTTTCTTT. It is translated as CASSRANTEAFF.

V gene TRBV2 combines with J gene TRBJ1-1, with D tentatively TRBD1 (5 bases). The CDR3 extends over 13 amino acids. V was pared by 3 bases and J by 10 bases, with 15 bases between. Germline assignment: CDR1 SNHLY and CDR2 FYNNEI. CDR3 in amino acids: CASSDPGPQGAFF. The CDR3 bases are TGTGCCAGCAGTGATCCGGGACCCCAAGGAGCTTTCTTT.